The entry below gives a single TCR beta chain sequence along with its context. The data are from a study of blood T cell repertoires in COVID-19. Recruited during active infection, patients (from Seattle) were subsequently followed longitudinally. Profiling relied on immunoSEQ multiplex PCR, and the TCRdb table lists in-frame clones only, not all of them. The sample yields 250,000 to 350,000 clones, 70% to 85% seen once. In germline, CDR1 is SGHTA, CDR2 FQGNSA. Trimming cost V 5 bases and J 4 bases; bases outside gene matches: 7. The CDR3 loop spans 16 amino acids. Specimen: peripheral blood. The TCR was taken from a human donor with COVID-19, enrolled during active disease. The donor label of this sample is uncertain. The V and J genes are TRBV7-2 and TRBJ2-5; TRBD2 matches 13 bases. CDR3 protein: CASSPSLAGGVETQYF. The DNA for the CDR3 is TGTGCCAGCAGCCCTTCACTAGCGGGAGGGGTAGAGACCCAGTACTTC.